What follows is one T cell receptor beta chain and its context. This sample was taken from a study of blood T cell repertoires in COVID-19. Study overall: Acute-phase and convalescent COVID-19 samples originated in the United States, Italy and Spain. T cells, B-cell-depleted T cells, or PBMCs provided the cDNA or gDNA that served as material.

As processed by the authors: Quantification of nucleated cells was approximated via reference gene primer amplification. The assay was immunoSEQ multiplex PCR, and TCRdb's table has in-frame clones only and misses some. V and J calls and clone size are those listed in that table; D and trimming were worked out from the DNA. Found here are fewer than 250,000 clones, around 79% of them singletons; the top ten hold over 10%. The clonotype was recovered from a woman between 45 and 65 years old with acute or convalescent COVID-19. Sequencing was performed on peripheral blood.

The CDR3 sequence is CASSTAGTGDYEQYF. The CDR3 bases are TGTGCCAGCAGTACAGCCGGGACAGGGGACTACGAGCAGTACTTC. The J gene is TRBJ2-7, the V gene TRBV6-5, with 10 nucleotides matching TRBD1. Germline V gene sequence: CDR1 MNHEY, CDR2 SVGAGI. J gave up 3 bases and V 5 bases, and 7 bases lay outside the gene matches. The CDR3 contains 15 residues.